Sequencing of this T cell receptor (beta chain) was carried out in a study of beta chain features in type 1 diabetes. Study at large: There were around 110 million sorted cells examined across all samples.

Purity exceeding 98% was reached by all sorted populations. This clone was detected a few times. No antigen is known for it. Expressed TCRB transcripts were sequenced after all isolated RNA was converted to cDNA. Generated by immunoSEQ multiplex PCR, the TCRdb table keeps only in-frame clones and is missing some. Altogether about 360,000 clones are present, 10% to 15% being singletons, with the ten largest covering about 0.018%. Germline V gene sequence: CDR1 SGHRS, CDR2 YFSETQ. This CDR3 has 15 amino acids. V shed 3 bases, J shed 0 bases, and the junction held 3 bases outside the gene matches. General observations from the study: Cells expressing TCR highly could be over-represented by cDNA sequencing. Type 1 diabetes patients showed a moderate but significant shortening of TCRB CDR3s in all four CD4+ subsets.

Sequenced: naive CD4+ T cells from blood. This clonotype was sampled from a man in his late teens or twenties in good health. The V call is TRBV5-1, the J call TRBJ2-1; the match to TRBD2 covers 7 bases. This CDR3 reads CASSWGGDSYNEQFF. CDR3 bases: TGCGCCAGCAGCTGGGGGGGAGACTCCTACAATGAGCAGTTCTTC. The full variable domain, its missing parts supplied by reference TRBV5-1 and TRBJ2-1, is KAGVTQTPRYLIKTRGQQVTLSCSPISGHRSVSWYQQTPGQGLQFLFEYFSETQRNKGNFPGRFSGRQFSNSRSEMNVSTLELGDSALYLCASSWGGDSYNEQFFGPGTRLTVL.